This TCR beta chain was recovered during a study of blood T cells in healthy people across ages. V lost 5 bases and J 4 bases, leaving 17 bases between the germline ends. Germline assignment: CDR1 SEHNR and CDR2 FQNEAQ (reference sequence). The CDR3 has 15 residues. Study outcomes and limitations: Estimates of total diversity, which came from one million sequenced T cells, were considered to be underestimates.

For the second PCR, which ran for 7 to 11 cycles, a sample-barcoded 5' primer and a J-beta primer mix were used. Every cDNA molecule carried a tag from a template-switch adaptor bearing 12 random nucleotides. TCRdb redid the calling of the 5' RACE reads with MiXCR, one entry per CDR3 protein. The profile shows about 1.5 million distinct CDR3 sequences, less than 45% of them singletons. With regard to this clonotype: Its target is unknown.

Extraction of total RNA produced a minimum of 5 micrograms from each sample. The sample consisted of blood. This receptor was obtained from a woman in her late teens or twenties in good health. This rearrangement joins TRBV7-9 to TRBJ1-1; D possibly corresponds to TRBD1 (6 bases). The CDR3 DNA is TGTGCCAGCAGCCTAAAACAGGGTTTGGGCACTGAAGCTTTCTTT. This translates into CASSLKQGLGTEAFF.